One and the same sample provided the 3 T cell receptor beta chains below, sequenced in a study of patients and donors after allogeneic stem cell transplantation. MiXCR, applied by TCRdb to the RT-PCR reads, yields one record per CDR3 protein. This sample has 90,000 to 130,000 distinct CDR3 sequences, with approximately 40% found just once. The sample comprised blood, either unsorted or a sorted T cell fraction (not recorded which). The receptors were gathered from a human donor who was either an allogeneic HSCT recipient or a stem cell or donor lymphocyte infusion donor (not recorded which). It is not recorded whose cells these are; they may come from a transplant donor.

The rearrangement links TRBV5-6 to TRBJ2-1, with TRBD2 identical over 8 bases. The CDR3 spans 15 residues. The V gene's germline CDR1 is SGHDT and CDR2 YYEEEE. V gave up 0 bases and J gave up 6 bases; unmatched junction bases: 5. The CDR3 region is CASSLVGLGANEQFF. The CDR3, as DNA: TGTGCCAGCAGCTTGGTGGGACTAGGGGCCAATGAGCAGTTCTTC.

This clonotype was observed a few times. The chain couples TRBV6-6 to TRBJ2-1; 7 bases agree with TRBD2. Looked up from germline, CDR1 is MNHNY and CDR2 is SVGAGI (reference sequence). The V gene end was trimmed by 5 bases and the J gene end by 8 bases; junction bases not matched to a gene: 3. The CDR3 runs 12 residues. DNA of the CDR3: TGTGCCAGCAGTCCCCGGGGGGATGAGCAGTTCTTC. Translating it yields CASSPRGDEQFF.

As DNA, the CDR3 is TGTGCCAGCAGCTTAGCTCCGGGGGAGGGTAGTTCACCCCTCCACTTT. Translating it yields CASSLAPGEGSSPLHF. The chain joins TRBV7-6 to TRBJ1-6; D perhaps matches TRBD1 (5 bases). There are 16 residues in the CDR3. In germline, CDR1 is SGHVS, CDR2 FNYEAQ. The V and J ends lost 0 bases and 9 bases respectively, with 15 bases between them.